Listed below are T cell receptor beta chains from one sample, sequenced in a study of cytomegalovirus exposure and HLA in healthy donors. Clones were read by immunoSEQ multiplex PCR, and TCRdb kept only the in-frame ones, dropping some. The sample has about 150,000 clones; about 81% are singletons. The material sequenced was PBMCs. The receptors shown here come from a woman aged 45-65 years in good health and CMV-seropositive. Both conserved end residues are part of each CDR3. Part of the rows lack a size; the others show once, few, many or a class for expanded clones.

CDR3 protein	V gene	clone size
CATSRGWGDSGNTIYF	TRBV15	NA
CASSLFAGVQETQYF	TRBV5-1	NA
CASSPQRAGYNEQFF	TRBV5-1	once
CASSQEGHGVDEQFF	TRBV4-2	NA
CSVHTGGDTEAFF	TRBV29-1	NA
CASSLLGGRDTEAFF	TRBV7-8	NA
CASSLALAASTDTQYF	TRBV5-1	once
CASSLDRDTEAFF	TRBV5-1	NA
CASSYDLAGREQYF	TRBV6-6	NA
CASSVRGSGANVLTF	TRBV9	few
CASSQEHPGLAQETQYF	TRBV4-3	once
CASSRTDRTEAFF	TRBV7-2	NA
CASSLDQGGIGYEQYF	TRBV7-9	NA
CASSQGQGRNEKLFF	TRBV23-1	NA
CASSLLAAGADTQYF	TRBV5-1	few